The clone carrying this T cell receptor beta chain was observed a few times. Its target is not known. This entry belongs to a study of blood T cells in healthy people across ages. Overall study results and limits: The study found more naive CD4+ cells and higher diversity in long-lived than aged donors. Naive T cell percentage by flow cytometry tracked strongly with beta diversity. Per million T cells, TCR beta diversity dropped roughly linearly as age increased.

The authors ran a second PCR of about 6 to 12 cycles using a sample-barcoded 5' primer and a J-beta primer mix. One entry per CDR3 protein, called by TCRdb with MiXCR from the 5' RACE reads. Altogether more than 1,400,000 distinct CDR3 sequences are present, around 42% being singletons, with the ten largest covering 7% to 9%. Germline loops: CDR1 SGHRS, CDR2 YFSETQ. The CDR3 extends over 16 amino acids. This chain connects TRBV5-1 to TRBJ2-1, with TRBD2 matching 12 bases. The DNA end favors TRBJ2-7, so the J call may be wrong. The clonotype comes from a woman aged 18-30 years in good health. The material sequenced was blood. CDR3 sequence (DNA): TGCGCCAGCAGCGCTTCTAGCGGGGGGGCCTACAATGAGCAGTACTTC. Protein: CASSASSGGAYNEQYF.